This TCR beta chain was captured by sequencing in a study of blood T cell repertoires in COVID-19. Study in general: The samples span acute and convalescent COVID-19 from the United States, Italy and Spain.

CDR3 length: 12 residues. Trimming pared 3 bases from V and 7 bases from J, leaving 10 bases between. Original data processing: Amplified reference gene primers provided the basis for estimating nucleated cell counts. Clones were sequenced by immunoSEQ multiplex PCR, and TCRdb holds only the in-frame ones, with some missing. V and J calls and clone size are given by that table; D and trimming were obtained from the DNA. The data contain 130,000 to 150,000 clones, roughly three quarters of them singletons. Seattle's cohort entered during active infection and was followed longitudinally. This clone was seen more than once but under ten times.

The chain employs TRBV12-3 or TRBV12-4 and TRBJ2-7; maybe TRBD1 (6 bases). The clonotype originates from a woman aged 65 to 85 with COVID-19, enrolled during active disease. Material for sequencing was peripheral blood. CDR3 region: CASSLGASEQYF. Here the CDR3 DNA reads TGTGCCAGCAGTTTGGGGGCTAGTGAGCAGTACTTC.